The source of this T cell receptor beta chain is a study of blood T cell repertoires in COVID-19. Looking at the study overall: Samples representing acute and convalescent COVID-19 were sourced from the United States, Italy and Spain. PBMCs, B-cell-depleted T cells, or T cells provided the cDNA or gDNA that made up the material.

The germline V gene encodes CDR1 LNHDA and CDR2 SQIVND (reference sequence). The CDR3 is made up of 14 amino acids. The ends were cut back, 3 bases at V and 2 bases at J, with 11 bases in the middle. Under the authors' procedure: Amplification with reference gene primers provided the estimates of nucleated cell counts. The repertoire was sequenced with immunoSEQ multiplex PCR; TCRdb's copy has only in-frame clones and lacks some. V, J and clone size are taken as reported in that table, and D and trimming were inferred from the DNA itself. The sample includes around 250,000 clones, 86% of them seen just once. This clone was counted only a few times.

V is TRBV19 and J is TRBJ2-7, with D possibly being TRBD2 (6 bases). The specimen was peripheral blood. This sequence originates from a man aged 18 to 35 with active or convalescent COVID-19. The CDR3 DNA is TGTGCCAGTAGTATTGGGGGGAGGACCTACGAGCAGTACTTC. It is translated as CASSIGGRTYEQYF.